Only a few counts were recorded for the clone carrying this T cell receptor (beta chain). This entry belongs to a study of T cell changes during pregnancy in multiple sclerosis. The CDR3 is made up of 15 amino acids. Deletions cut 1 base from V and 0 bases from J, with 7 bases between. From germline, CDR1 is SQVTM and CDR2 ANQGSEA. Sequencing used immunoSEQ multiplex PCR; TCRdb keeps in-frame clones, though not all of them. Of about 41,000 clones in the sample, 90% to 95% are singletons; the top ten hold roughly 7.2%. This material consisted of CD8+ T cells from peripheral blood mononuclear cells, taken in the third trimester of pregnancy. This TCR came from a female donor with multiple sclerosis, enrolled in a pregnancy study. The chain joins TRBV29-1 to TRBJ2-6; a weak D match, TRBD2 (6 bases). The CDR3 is CSVEVGGSGANVLTF. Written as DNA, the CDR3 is TGCAGCGTTGAAGTCGGGGGCTCTGGGGCCAACGTCCTGACTTTC.